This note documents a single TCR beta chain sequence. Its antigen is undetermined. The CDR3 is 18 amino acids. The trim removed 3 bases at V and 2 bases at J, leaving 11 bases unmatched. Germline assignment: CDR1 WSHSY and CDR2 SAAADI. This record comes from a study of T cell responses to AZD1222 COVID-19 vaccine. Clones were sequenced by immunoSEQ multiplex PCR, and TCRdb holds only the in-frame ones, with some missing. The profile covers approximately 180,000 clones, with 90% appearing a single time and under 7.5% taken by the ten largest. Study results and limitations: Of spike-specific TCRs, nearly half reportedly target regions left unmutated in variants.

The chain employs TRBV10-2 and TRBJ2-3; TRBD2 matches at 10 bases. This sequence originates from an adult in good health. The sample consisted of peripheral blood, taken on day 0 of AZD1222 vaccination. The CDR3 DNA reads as TGCGCCAGCAGTGATTTGCCCCGGACTAGCGGAGACACAGATACGCAGTATTTT. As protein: CASSDLPRTSGDTDTQYF.